The source of this T cell receptor beta chain is a study of long-term antiretroviral therapy in people with HIV. Study conclusions and caveats: It was observed that HIV repertoires exhibited narrower CDR3 length ranges than controls.

Germline loops: CDR1 LNHDA, CDR2 SQIVND (reference sequence). The CDR3 runs 14 residues. V lost 5 bases to trimming and J lost 4 bases; unmatched junction nucleotides: 5. Survey-level immunoSEQ v3.0 assays were run. This table comes from immunoSEQ multiplex PCR, and its TCRdb copy is limited to in-frame clones, with some not included. Among over 25,000 clones listed, about 95% were seen once. For this clone: The antigen is unknown.

The receptor was derived from a man aged 25 to 45 with HIV. The rearrangement uses TRBV19 and TRBJ2-5; 9 bases agree with TRBD1. The sample consisted of unsorted PBMCs, taken 6.6 years after starting antiretroviral therapy. The CDR3 protein is CASSLGTGRETQYF. The CDR3 nucleotides are TGTGCCAGTAGTTTGGGGACAGGGAGAGAGACCCAGTACTTC.